The clone carrying this T cell receptor beta chain turned up a few times. The V gene end was trimmed by 10 bases and the J gene end by 4 bases; junction bases not matched to a gene: 12. This CDR3 has 14 amino acids. Germline CDR1 MNHEY, CDR2 SVGAGI. After constant-region reverse-primer amplification, full-length variable regions underwent semi-nested PCR with Nested Universal Primer A. Via MiXCR, TCRdb re-called the 5' RACE reads, giving one row per CDR3 protein. In the table there are 62,000 or so distinct CDR3 sequences, roughly 28% of which are singletons. Tregs were sorted as CD4+CD25+CD127-/low cells.

This TCR came from a female donor with breast cancer. The chain carries TRBV6-5 and TRBJ2-5; 7 bases are shared with TRBD1. The sequenced sample consisted of tumor-infiltrating Tregs sorted from the breast tumor. The CDR3 nucleotides read TGTGCCATCCAAAGGGGCAGGGGGTCAGAGACCCAGTACTTC. Translating gives CAIQRGRGSETQYF.